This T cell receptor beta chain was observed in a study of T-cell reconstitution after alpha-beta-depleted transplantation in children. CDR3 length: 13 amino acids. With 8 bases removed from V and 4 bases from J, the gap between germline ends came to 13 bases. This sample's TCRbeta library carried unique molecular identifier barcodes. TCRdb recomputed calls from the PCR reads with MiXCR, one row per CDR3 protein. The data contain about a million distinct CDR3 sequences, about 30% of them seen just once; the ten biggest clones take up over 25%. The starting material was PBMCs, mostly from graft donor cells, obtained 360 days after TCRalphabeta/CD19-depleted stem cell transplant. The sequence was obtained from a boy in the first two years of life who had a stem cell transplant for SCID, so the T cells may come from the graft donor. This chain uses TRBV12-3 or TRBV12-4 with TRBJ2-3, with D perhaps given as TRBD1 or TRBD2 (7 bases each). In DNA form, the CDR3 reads TGTGCCAGCGGCCCAGGGGGGGCAGATACGCAGTATTTT. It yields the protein CASGPGGADTQYF.